These 15 T cell receptor beta chains came from one sample sequenced in a study of Graves' ophthalmopathy and Graves' hyperthyroidism. TCR beta CDR3 amplification used RNA transcripts. Amplification began with first-round RT-PCR using HTBI primers, then second-round multiplex PCR was performed. Via MiXCR, TCRdb re-called the multiplex PCR reads, giving one row per CDR3 protein. This table holds over a million distinct CDR3 sequences, 35% to 45% found once. The sequenced material came from peripheral blood or thyroid tissue (not recorded which). The receptor set was obtained from an adult man with Graves' hyperthyroidism.

Concerning this clonotype itself: A read error may be the cause here, since a much bigger clone is one base away. The chain is built from TRBV29-1 and TRBJ2-2, with D possibly being TRBD1 or TRBD2 (5 bases each). Germline CDR1 is SQVTM and CDR2 is ANQGSEA. The CDR3 runs 15 residues. The CDR3 here is CSVETPDRNTGELLF. The CDR3 DNA reads TGCAGCGTTGAAACCCCCGACAGAAACACCGGGGAGCTGCTTTTT.

This clonotype was counted at least ten times. The chain employs TRBV12-3 or TRBV12-4 and TRBJ1-2; no clear D gene. The CDR3 has 13 residues. Trimming removed 3 bases at V and 3 bases at J, with 8 bases between. CDR3 sequence reads: CASSFSSHYGYTF. The CDR3 bases are TGTGCCAGCAGTTTCTCCAGTCACTATGGCTACACCTTC.

This CDR3 reads CASSPADRGNQPQHF. The DNA of the CDR3 is TGTGCCAGCAGTCCAGCGGACAGGGGGAATCAGCCCCAGCATTTT. The chain uses TRBV27 and TRBJ1-5; 10 nucleotides align to TRBD1. The junction had 5 bases not matched to a gene; V was cut back by 5 bases and J by 4 bases. Looked up from germline, CDR1 is MNHEY and CDR2 is SMNVEV (reference sequence). The CDR3 has 15 amino acids.

This chain links TRBV27 with TRBJ1-3; D gene ambiguous. V was clipped by 5 bases and J by 1 base, with 12 bases between them. The germline V gene encodes CDR1 MNHEY and CDR2 SMNVEV (reference sequence). The CDR3 extends over 15 amino acids. CDR3 sequence (DNA): TGTGCCAGCAGTGTTAACGGAGCATCTGGAAACACCATATATTTT. It codes for CASSVNGASGNTIYF.

The chain couples TRBV30 to TRBJ2-7; 7 bases align to TRBD1. This CDR3 comprises 15 residues. V gave up 0 bases and J gave up 2 bases; unmatched junction bases: 7. CDR1 is GTSNPN, CDR2 SVGIG, per germline (reference sequence). CDR3 nucleotides: TGTGCCTGGAGTGTATGGGGACAGCAAACCTACGAGCAGTACTTC. It translates to CAWSVWGQQTYEQYF.

As concerns this clonotype: This clone may be a read error of a much larger clone one base away. V and J are TRBV7-9 and TRBJ2-7; the D gene could be TRBD1 or TRBD2 (5 bases each). The V gene's germline CDR1 is SEHNR and CDR2 FQNEAQ (reference sequence). Trimming pared 7 bases from V and 7 bases from J, leaving 17 bases between. The CDR3 has 13 residues. CDR3: CASIHPRGAEQYF. As DNA, the CDR3 is TGTGCCAGCATCCACCCGAGAGGGGCTGAGCAGTACTTC. The variable domain in full, with the rest retrieved from reference TRBV7-9 and TRBJ2-7, is DTGVSQNPRHKITKRGQNVTFRCDPISEHNRLYWYRQTLGQGPEFLTYFQNEAQLEKSRLLSDRFSAERPKGSFSTLEIQRTEQGDSAMYLCASIHPRGAEQYFGPGTRLTVT.

In this sample, this clonotype turned up once. The chain has TRBV5-4 and TRBJ2-2; D is uncertain. The CDR3 loop spans 13 amino acids. Germline V gene data show CDR1 as SGHNT and CDR2 as YYREEE (reference sequence). The ends were cut back, 0 bases at V and 6 bases at J, with 6 bases in the middle. CDR3 nucleotides: TGTGCCAGCAGCTTGGAAGCTCCCGGGGAGCTGTTTTTT. Residues: CASSLEAPGELFF.

In this sample, this clonotype turned up a few times. The chain uses TRBV29-1 and TRBJ2-2; D is ambiguous. CDR3 length: 14 amino acids. Germline values: CDR1 SQVTM, CDR2 ANQGSEA. V dropped 4 bases and J dropped 9 bases, with 18 bases sitting between them. As DNA, the CDR3 is TGCAGCGTTGTAGGCGGCCTTAATCCCAGGGAGCTGTTTTTT. This codes for CSVVGGLNPRELFF.

The chain uses TRBV19 and TRBJ2-7, with D perhaps being TRBD1 or TRBD2 (5 bases each). Trimming took off 5 bases at V and 1 base at J, with 9 bases between the two ends. Looked up from germline, CDR1 is LNHDA and CDR2 is SQIVND (reference sequence). CDR3 length equals 13 residues. The CDR3 loop is CASSWDGSYEQYF. CDR3 DNA sequence: TGTGCCAGTAGTTGGGACGGGTCCTACGAGCAGTACTTC. The full variable domain, with the rest looked up from reference TRBV19 and TRBJ2-7, is DGGITQSPKYLFRKEGQNVTLSCEQNLNHDAMYWYRQDPGQGLRLIYYSQIVNDFQKGDIAEGYSVSREKKESFPLTVTSAQKNPTAFYLCASSWDGSYEQYFGPGTRLTVT.

This chain uses TRBV19 with TRBJ2-6, with 10 bases fitting TRBD1. The CDR3 is made up of 17 amino acids. V lost 4 bases to trimming and J lost 2 bases; unmatched junction nucleotides: 5. Germline V gives CDR1 LNHDA, CDR2 SQIVND (reference sequence). Here the CDR3 reads CASSKEGTGAGANVLTF. The CDR3 DNA is TGTGCCAGTAGTAAAGAAGGGACAGGGGCTGGGGCCAACGTCCTGACTTTC.

This clonotype was seen repeatedly, ten times or more. The chain couples TRBV2 to TRBJ1-5; TRBD1 is a possible D gene (5 bases). V lost 0 bases and J lost 4, with 10 bases in between. Germline V gene sequence: CDR1 SNHLY, CDR2 FYNNEI. This CDR3 is built from 15 residues. Here the CDR3 DNA reads TGTGCCAGCAGTGAAGCGCGGGCAGGGAATCAGCCCCAGCATTTT. This codes for CASSEARAGNQPQHF.

A word on this clonotype: Since a much larger clone is just one base distant, this may be a read error. This sequence joins TRBV9 and TRBJ1-2; D unclear. Germline values: CDR1 SGDLS, CDR2 YYNGEE. The CDR3 spans 18 residues. V lost 3 bases to trimming and J lost 7 bases, with 28 bases between them. As DNA, the CDR3 is TGTGCCAGCAGCGCTCACCTCTACGACCGCGGGGTCTTTGTTGGCTACACCTTC. It codes for CASSAHLYDRGVFVGYTF.

The chain employs TRBV6-5 and TRBJ2-7, with 8 positions matching TRBD2. CDR1 MNHEY and CDR2 SVGAGI come from the germline V gene. The CDR3 extends over 15 amino acids. Losses at the gene ends were 6 bases for V and 0 bases for J; bases not matched to a gene: 7. DNA for the CDR3: TGTGCCAGCAGCCGTAGCGGGATAAGCTCCTACGAGCAGTACTTC. This translates into CASSRSGISSYEQYF.

The chain combines TRBV10-2 with TRBJ2-1; D remains ambiguous. The CDR3 extends over 13 amino acids. From germline, CDR1 is WSHSY and CDR2 SAAADI. V lost 7 bases to trimming and J lost 0 bases, with 7 bases between them. For the CDR3, the DNA is TGCGCCAGCAAAGATGACTCCTACAATGAGCAGTTCTTC. Translated, it gives CASKDDSYNEQFF.

The chain employs TRBV27 and TRBJ1-2, with D perhaps TRBD1 (6 bases). The CDR3 length is 16 residues. V was shortened by 6 bases and J by 7 bases, with 24 bases between the two germline ends. The V gene's germline CDR1 is MNHEY and CDR2 SMNVEV (reference sequence). The CDR3 bases are TGTGCCAGCAGCTCTACCTATCCAGGGGCGGTGAGTGGCTACACCTTC. Translation gives CASSSTYPGAVSGYTF.